This TCR beta chain was sequenced for a study of molecular identifiers for immune sequencing clone quantification. The CDR3 length is 15 residues. In germline, CDR1 is SGHVS, CDR2 FQNEAQ. Trimming took 5 bases from V and 2 from J, leaving 14 bases between them. In TCRdb, the PCR reads were re-called with MiXCR into one record per CDR3 protein. The sample has hundreds of thousands of distinct CDR3 sequences, over 20% seen once. The sequencing input was naive CD8+ T cells from blood, with Jurkat cell RNA spiked in. Described subset: FACS-sorted CD8+CD4-CCR7+CD45RA+ naive T cells. The sequence derives from a human donor in good health. Some libraries in this study had Jurkat cell RNA spiked in. The V and J genes are TRBV7-8 and TRBJ2-3; perhaps TRBD2 as D (6 bases). As DNA, the CDR3 is TGTGCCAGCAGCCGCGTGGAGGGGAACACAGATACGCAGTATTTT. As protein: CASSRVEGNTDTQYF.